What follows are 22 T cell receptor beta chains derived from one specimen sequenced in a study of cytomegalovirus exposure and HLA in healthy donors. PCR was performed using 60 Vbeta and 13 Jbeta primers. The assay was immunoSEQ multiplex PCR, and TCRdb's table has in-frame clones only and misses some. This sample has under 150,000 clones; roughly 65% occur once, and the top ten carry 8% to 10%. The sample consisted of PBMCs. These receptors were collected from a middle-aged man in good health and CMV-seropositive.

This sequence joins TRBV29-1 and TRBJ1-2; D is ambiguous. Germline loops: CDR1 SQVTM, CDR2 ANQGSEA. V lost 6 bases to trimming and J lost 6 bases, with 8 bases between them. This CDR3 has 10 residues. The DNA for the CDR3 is TGCAGCGTAGCCCATAATGGCTACACCTTC. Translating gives CSVAHNGYTF.

The CDR3 spells CASSDSPAGAGELFF. The CDR3 nucleotides are TGTGCCAGCAGTGACTCGCCGGCAGGGGCCGGGGAGCTGTTTTTT. The chain is built from TRBV6-4 and TRBJ2-2, with a possible D match to TRBD1 (6 bases). This CDR3 comprises 15 residues. The V gene lost 0 bases and the J gene lost 6 bases, with 11 bases spanning the gap. Germline CDR1 reads MRHNA; CDR2 reads SNTAGT.

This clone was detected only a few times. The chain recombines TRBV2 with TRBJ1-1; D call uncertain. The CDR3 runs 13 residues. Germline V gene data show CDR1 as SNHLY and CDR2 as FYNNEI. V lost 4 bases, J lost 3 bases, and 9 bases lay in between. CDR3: CASSGRMDTEAFF. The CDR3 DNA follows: TGTGCCAGCAGTGGCAGAATGGACACTGAAGCTTTCTTT. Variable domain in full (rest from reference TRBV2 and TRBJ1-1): EPEVTQTPSHQVTQMGQEVILRCVPISNHLYFYWYRQILGQKVEFLVSFYNNEISEKSEIFDDQFSVERPDGSNFTLKIRSTKLEDSAMYFCASSGRMDTEAFFGQGTRLTVV.

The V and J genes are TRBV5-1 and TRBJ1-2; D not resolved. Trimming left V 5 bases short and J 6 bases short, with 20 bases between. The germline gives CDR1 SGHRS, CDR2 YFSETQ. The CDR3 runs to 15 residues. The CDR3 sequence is CASRGFGRVVDGYTF. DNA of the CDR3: TGCGCCAGCAGGGGTTTTGGGCGGGTTGTAGATGGCTACACCTTC.

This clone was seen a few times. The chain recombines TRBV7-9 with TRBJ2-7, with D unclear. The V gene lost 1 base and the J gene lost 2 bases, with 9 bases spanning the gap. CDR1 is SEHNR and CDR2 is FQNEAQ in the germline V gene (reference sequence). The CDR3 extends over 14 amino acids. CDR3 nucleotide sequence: TGTGCCAGCAGCTTAGACGGCGGAACCTACGAGCAGTACTTC. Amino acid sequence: CASSLDGGTYEQYF. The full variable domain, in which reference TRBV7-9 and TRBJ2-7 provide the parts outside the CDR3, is DTGVSQNPRHKITKRGQNVTFRCDPISEHNRLYWYRQTLGQGPEFLTYFQNEAQLEKSRLLSDRFSAERPKGSFSTLEIQRTEQGDSAMYLCASSLDGGTYEQYFGPGTRLTVT.

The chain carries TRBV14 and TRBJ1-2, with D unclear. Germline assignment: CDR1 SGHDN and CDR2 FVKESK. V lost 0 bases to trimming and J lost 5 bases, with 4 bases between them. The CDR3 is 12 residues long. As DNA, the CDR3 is TGTGCCAGCAGCCAAGAGGCATATGGCTACACCTTC. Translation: CASSQEAYGYTF.

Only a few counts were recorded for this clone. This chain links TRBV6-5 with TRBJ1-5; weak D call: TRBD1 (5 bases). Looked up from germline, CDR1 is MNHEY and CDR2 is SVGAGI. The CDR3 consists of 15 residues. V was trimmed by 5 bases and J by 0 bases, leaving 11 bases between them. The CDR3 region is CASSTDIRSNQPQHF. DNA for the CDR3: TGTGCCAGCAGTACGGACATCCGTAGCAATCAGCCCCAGCATTTT.

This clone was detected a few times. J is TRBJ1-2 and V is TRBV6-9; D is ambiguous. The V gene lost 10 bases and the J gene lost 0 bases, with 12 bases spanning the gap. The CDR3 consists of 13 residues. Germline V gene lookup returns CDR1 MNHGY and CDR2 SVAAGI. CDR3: CANPLYTNYGYTF. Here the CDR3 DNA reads TGTGCCAACCCGTTATACACTAACTATGGCTACACCTTC.

The DNA for the CDR3 is TGTGCCAGCACTAGGGGACTAGGGAATTCACCCCTCCACTTT. This codes for CASTRGLGNSPLHF. V and J are TRBV7-9 and TRBJ1-6, with D perhaps TRBD1 (5 bases). Germline CDR1 is SEHNR and CDR2 is FQNEAQ (reference sequence). Trimming stripped 7 bases from V and 7 bases from J, with 14 bases between. The CDR3 extends over 14 amino acids.

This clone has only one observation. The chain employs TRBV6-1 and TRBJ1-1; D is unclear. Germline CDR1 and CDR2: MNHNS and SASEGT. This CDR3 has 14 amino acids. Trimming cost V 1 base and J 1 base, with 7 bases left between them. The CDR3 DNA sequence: TGTGCCAGCAGTGAAGGCGGCTCGAACACTGAAGCTTTCTTT. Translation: CASSEGGSNTEAFF.

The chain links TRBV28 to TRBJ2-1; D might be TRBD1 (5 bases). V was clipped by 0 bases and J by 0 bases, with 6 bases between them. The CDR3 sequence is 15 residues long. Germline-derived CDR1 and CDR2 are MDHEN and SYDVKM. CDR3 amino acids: CASSLWQGSYNEQFF. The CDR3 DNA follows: TGTGCCAGCAGTTTATGGCAGGGCTCCTACAATGAGCAGTTCTTC. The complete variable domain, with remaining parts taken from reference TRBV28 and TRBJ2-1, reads DVKVTQSSRYLVKRTGEKVFLECVQDMDHENMFWYRQDPGLGLRLIYFSYDVKMKEKGDIPEGYSVSREKKERFSLILESASTNQTSMYLCASSLWQGSYNEQFFGPGTRLTVL.

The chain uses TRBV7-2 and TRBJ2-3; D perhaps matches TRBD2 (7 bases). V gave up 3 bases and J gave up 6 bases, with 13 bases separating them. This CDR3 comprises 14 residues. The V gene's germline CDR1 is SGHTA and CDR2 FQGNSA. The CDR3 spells CASSFEGGGDTQYF. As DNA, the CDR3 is TGTGCCAGCAGCTTCGAAGGGGGAGGGGATACGCAGTATTTT. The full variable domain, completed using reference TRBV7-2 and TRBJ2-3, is GAGVSQSPSNKVTEKGKDVELRCDPISGHTALYWYRQSLGQGLEFLIYFQGNSAPDKSGLPSDRFSAERTGGSVSTLTIQRTQQEDSAVYLCASSFEGGGDTQYFGPGTRLTVL.

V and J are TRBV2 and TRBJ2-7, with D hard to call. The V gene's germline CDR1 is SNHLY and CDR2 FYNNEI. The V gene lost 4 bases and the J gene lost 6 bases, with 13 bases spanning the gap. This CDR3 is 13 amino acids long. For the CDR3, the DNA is TGTGCCAGCAGTGTAGGCAGGCCGGCCGAGCAGTACTTC. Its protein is CASSVGRPAEQYF. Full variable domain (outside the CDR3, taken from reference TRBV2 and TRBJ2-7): EPEVTQTPSHQVTQMGQEVILRCVPISNHLYFYWYRQILGQKVEFLVSFYNNEISEKSEIFDDQFSVERPDGSNFTLKIRSTKLEDSAMYFCASSVGRPAEQYFGPGTRLTVT.

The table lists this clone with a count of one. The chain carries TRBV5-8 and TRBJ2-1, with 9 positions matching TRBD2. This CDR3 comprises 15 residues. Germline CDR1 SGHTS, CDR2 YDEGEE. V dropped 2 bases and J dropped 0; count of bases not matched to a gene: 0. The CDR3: CASSFSGSSYNEQFF. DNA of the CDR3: TGTGCCAGCAGCTTTAGCGGGAGCTCCTACAATGAGCAGTTCTTC.

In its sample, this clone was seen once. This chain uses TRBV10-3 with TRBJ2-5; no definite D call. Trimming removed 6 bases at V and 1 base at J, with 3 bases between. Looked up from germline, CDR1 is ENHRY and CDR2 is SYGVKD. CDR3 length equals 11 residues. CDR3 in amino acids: CAISVQETQYF. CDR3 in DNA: TGTGCCATCAGCGTCCAAGAGACCCAGTACTTC.

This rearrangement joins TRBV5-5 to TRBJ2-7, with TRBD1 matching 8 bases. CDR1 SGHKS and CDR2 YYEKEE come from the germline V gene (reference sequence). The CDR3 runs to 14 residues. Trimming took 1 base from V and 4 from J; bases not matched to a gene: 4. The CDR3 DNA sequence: TGTGCCAGCAGCTTGCAGGGGGCGTTGTACGAGCAGTACTTC. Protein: CASSLQGALYEQYF.

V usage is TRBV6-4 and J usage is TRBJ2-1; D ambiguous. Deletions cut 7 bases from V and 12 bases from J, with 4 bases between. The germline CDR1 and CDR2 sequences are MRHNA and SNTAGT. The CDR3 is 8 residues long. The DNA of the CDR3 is TGTGCCAGCATTAGGCAGTTCTTC. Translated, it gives CASIRQFF.

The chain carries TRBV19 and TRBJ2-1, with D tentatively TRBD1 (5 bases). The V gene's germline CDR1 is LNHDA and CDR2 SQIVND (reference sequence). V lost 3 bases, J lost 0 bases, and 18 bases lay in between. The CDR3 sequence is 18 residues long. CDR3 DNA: TGTGCCAGTAGTATTACGTGGACAAGGTCGGGCTCCTACAATGAGCAGTTCTTC. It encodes CASSITWTRSGSYNEQFF. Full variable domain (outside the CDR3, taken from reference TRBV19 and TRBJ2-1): DGGITQSPKYLFRKEGQNVTLSCEQNLNHDAMYWYRQDPGQGLRLIYYSQIVNDFQKGDIAEGYSVSREKKESFPLTVTSAQKNPTAFYLCASSITWTRSGSYNEQFFGPGTRLTVL.

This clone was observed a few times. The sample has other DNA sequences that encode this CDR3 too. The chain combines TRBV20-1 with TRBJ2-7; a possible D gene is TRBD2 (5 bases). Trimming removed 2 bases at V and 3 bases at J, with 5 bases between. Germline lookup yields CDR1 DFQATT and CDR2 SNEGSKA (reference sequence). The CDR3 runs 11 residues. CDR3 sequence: CSARRGYEQYF. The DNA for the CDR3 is TGCAGTGCTAGACGGGGCTACGAGCAGTACTTC.

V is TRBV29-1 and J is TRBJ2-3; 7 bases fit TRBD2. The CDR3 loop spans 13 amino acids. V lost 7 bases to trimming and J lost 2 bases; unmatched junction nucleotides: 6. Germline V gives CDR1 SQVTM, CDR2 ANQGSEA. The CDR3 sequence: CSATSGNTDTQYF. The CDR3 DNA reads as TGCAGCGCCACCAGCGGGAACACAGATACGCAGTATTTT.

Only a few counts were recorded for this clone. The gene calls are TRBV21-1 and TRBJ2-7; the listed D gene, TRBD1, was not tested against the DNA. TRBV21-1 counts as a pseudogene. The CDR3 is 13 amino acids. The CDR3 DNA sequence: TGTGCCAGCAGCCAGGGACAGGGTTGCGAGCAGTACTTC. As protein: CASSQGQGCEQYF.

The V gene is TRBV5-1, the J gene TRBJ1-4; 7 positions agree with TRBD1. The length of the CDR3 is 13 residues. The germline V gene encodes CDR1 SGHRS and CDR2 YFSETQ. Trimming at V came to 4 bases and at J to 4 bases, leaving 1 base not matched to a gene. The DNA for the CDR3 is TGCGCCAGCAGCCGGGACAGTAATGAAAAACTGTTTTTT. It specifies CASSRDSNEKLFF.